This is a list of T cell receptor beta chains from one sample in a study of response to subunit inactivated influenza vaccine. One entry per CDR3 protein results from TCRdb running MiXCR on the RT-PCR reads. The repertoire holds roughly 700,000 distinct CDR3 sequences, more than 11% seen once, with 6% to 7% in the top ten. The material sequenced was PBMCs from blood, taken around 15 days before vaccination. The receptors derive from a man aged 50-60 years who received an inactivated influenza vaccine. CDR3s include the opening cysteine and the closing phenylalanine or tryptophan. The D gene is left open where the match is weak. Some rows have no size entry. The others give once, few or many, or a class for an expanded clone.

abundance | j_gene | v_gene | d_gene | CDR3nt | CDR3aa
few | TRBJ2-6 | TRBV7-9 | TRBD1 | TGTGCCAGCAGCCGGGACAGCTACTCTGGGGCCAACGTCCTGACTTTC | CASSRDSYSGANVLTF
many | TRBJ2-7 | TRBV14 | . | TGTGCCAGCAGCCGCTCCCCGGCACTAGGCTACGAGCAGTACTTC | CASSRSPALGYEQYF
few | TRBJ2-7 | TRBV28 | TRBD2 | TGTGCCAGCAGTTCGAGTAGCGGGGGCGTTACTACCTACGAGCAGTACTTC | CASSSSSGGVTTYEQYF
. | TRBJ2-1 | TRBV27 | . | TGTGCCAGCAGGGCTGGGACAGAGCAGTTCTTC | CASRAGTEQFF
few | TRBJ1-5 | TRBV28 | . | TGTGCCAGCAGGCGACTTACACTGAACAATCAGCCCCAGCATTTT | CASRRLTLNNQPQHF
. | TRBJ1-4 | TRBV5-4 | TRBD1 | TGTGCCAGCAGCCTGGGACAGGGATACGGAAAACTGTTTTTT | CASSLGQGYGKLFF
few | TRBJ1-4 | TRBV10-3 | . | TGTGCCATCTCCCGGGGTTCGACTAATGAAAAACTGTTTTTT | CAISRGSTNEKLFF
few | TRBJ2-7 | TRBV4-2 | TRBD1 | TGTGCCAGCAGCCAAATGGCAGGGGGCGAGCAGTACTTC | CASSQMAGGEQYF
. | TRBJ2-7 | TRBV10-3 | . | TGTGCCATCAGTCCCCGGGACAAGGCCTACGAGCAGTACTTC | CAISPRDKAYEQYF
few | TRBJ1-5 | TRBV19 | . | TGTGCCAGTAGGGCCAGAGGAGGGTATCAGCCCCAGCATTTT | CASRARGGYQPQHF
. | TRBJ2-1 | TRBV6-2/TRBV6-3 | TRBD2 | TGTGCCAGCAGTTTAGGAGCGGGAGGGCTCAGGGTCTTC | CASSLGAGGLRVF
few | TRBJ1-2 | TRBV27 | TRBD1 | TGTGCCAGCAGTGGTCAGGGGGCGCCCCTTGCTTATGGCTACACCTTC | CASSGQGAPLAYGYTF
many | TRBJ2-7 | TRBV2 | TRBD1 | TGTGCCAGCAGTGTGGACAGGCGCGAGCAGTACTTC | CASSVDRREQYF
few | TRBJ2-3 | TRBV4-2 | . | TGTGCCAGCAGCCAAGGAGGCACAGTAGGACGAGATACGCAGTATTTT | CASSQGGTVGRDTQYF
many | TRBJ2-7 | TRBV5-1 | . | TGCGCCAGCAGCTTGGGACTCCGCAGGGCGCCCTACCGTTCGGAGCAGTACTTC | CASSLGLRRAPYRSEQYF
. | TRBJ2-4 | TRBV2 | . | TGTGCCAGCAGAATAGACAGAGGGGCCAAAAACATTCAGTACTTC | CASRIDRGAKNIQYF
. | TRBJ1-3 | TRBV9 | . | TGTGCCAGCAGCGTAGCCCCGACAGGCCCCTCTGGAAACACCATATATTTT | CASSVAPTGPSGNTIYF
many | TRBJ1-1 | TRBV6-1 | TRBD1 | TGTGCCAGCAGACCCCCGCCGGGACAGGGGGACACTGAAGCTTTCTTT | CASRPPPGQGDTEAFF
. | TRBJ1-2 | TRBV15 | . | TGTGCCACCAGCAGCAACGGCGGCTACTATGGCTACACCTTC | CATSSNGGYYGYTF
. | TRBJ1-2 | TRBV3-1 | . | TGTGCCAGCAGCCAAAAAGGGGCAGGCTCTGGCTACACCTTC | CASSQKGAGSGYTF
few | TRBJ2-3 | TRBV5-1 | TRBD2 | TGCGCCAGCAGCTGGGGACTAGCGGGGGCCCTCACAGATACGCAGTATTTT | CASSWGLAGALTDTQYF
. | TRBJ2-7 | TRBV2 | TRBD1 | TGTGCCAGCAGTGGCCTTAAACAGGGGGCCAGTTACGAGCAGTACTTC | CASSGLKQGASYEQYF
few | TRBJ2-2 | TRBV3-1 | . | TGTGCCAGCAGCCAAGTACAGTTCACCGGGGAGCTGTTTTTT | CASSQVQFTGELFF
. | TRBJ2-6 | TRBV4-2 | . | TGTGCCAGCAGCCAAGAGGGAAACTCTGGGGCCAACGTCCTGACTTTC | CASSQEGNSGANVLTF
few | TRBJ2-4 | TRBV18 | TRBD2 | TGTGCCAGCTCACCATGGCGGGAGTTAGCCAAAAACATTCAGTACTTC | CASSPWRELAKNIQYF
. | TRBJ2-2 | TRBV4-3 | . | TGCGCCAGCAGCCAAGGGGCAGTAAACACCGGGGAGCTGTTTTTT | CASSQGAVNTGELFF
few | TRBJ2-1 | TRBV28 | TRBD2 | TGTGCCAGCAGTATCCTTAGACTAGCGTCCTACAATGAGCAGTTCTTC | CASSILRLASYNEQFF
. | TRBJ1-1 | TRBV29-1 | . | TGCAGCGTTGTCTTCGTGAACACTGAAGCTTTCTTT | CSVVFVNTEAFF
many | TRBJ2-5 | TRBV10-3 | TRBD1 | TGTGCCATCAGGAAGAAACAGGGGCCACAAGAGACCCAGTACTTC | CAIRKKQGPQETQYF
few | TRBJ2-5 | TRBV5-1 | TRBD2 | TGCGCCAGCAGCTTGGCGTCTAGCGGGGGGGCCTCCCAAGAGACCCAGTACTTC | CASSLASSGGASQETQYF
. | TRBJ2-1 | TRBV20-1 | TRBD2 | TGCAGTGCTAGAGTGCGACTAGCGGGGGGGATTCGGTCGGTCAATGAGCAGTTCTTC | CSARVRLAGGIRSVNEQFF
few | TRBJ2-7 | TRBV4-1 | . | TGCGCCAGCAGCCAAGGACCGACCTACGAGCAGTACTTC | CASSQGPTYEQYF
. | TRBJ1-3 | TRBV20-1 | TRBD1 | TGCAGTGCTAGACGACAGGGTACGGACACCATATATTTT | CSARRQGTDTIYF
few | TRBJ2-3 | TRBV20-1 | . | TGCAGTGCTAGGACTCCCGAGGGGTCCATTGGTACGCAGTATTTT | CSARTPEGSIGTQYF
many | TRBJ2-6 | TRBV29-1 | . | TGCAGCGTCGGGTACTCTGGGGCCAACGTCCTGACTTTC | CSVGYSGANVLTF
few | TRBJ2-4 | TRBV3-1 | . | TGTGCCAGCAGCCCACCCTTACTAGCCCCCAAAAACATTCAGTACTTC | CASSPPLLAPKNIQYF
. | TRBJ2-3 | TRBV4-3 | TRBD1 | TGCGCCAGCAGCCAACTGACAGGGCCTTTCCTTGGGACCCCAAGAGATACGCAGTATTTT | CASSQLTGPFLGTPRDTQYF
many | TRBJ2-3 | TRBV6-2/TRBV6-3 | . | TGTGCCAGCAGTTACTCGACGTGGACTCCCACAGATACGCAGTATTTT | CASSYSTWTPTDTQYF
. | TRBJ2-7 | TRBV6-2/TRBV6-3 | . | . | CASSVVGQGATGRLYF
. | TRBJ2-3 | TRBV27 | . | TGTGCCAGCAGATTACAGGGTTGGGGCACAGATACGCAGTATTTT | CASRLQGWGTDTQYF
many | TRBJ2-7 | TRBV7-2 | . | TGTGCCAGCAGTCGCAGGGGCTACGAGCAGTACTTC | CASSRRGYEQYF
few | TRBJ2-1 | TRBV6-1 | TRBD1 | TGTGCCAGCAGTGGACAGGGACAGACCTACAATGAGCAGTTCTTC | CASSGQGQTYNEQFF
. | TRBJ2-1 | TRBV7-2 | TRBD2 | TGTGCCAGCAGCTTGAAAGTTAGCGGGGGGCATGAGCAGTTCTTC | CASSLKVSGGHEQFF
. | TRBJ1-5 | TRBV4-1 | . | TGCGCCAGCAGCCAAGATCGAGCAGCCTATCAGCCCCAGCATTTT | CASSQDRAAYQPQHF
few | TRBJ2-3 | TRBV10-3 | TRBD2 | TGTGCCTCCTCCGGTGAGCGGGGGAGCGATACGCAGTATTTT | CASSGERGSDTQYF
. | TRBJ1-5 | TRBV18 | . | TGTGCCAGCTCACCGGGACAAAAGCTTCAGCCCCAGCATTTT | CASSPGQKLQPQHF
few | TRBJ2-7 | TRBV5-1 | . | TGCGCCAGCAGCTTGGGCACCGGGACCCGGGGCTACGAGCAGTACTTC | CASSLGTGTRGYEQYF
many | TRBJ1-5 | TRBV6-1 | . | TGTGCCAGCAGGGAATCAGGGAAGCAGCCCCAGCATTTT | CASRESGKQPQHF